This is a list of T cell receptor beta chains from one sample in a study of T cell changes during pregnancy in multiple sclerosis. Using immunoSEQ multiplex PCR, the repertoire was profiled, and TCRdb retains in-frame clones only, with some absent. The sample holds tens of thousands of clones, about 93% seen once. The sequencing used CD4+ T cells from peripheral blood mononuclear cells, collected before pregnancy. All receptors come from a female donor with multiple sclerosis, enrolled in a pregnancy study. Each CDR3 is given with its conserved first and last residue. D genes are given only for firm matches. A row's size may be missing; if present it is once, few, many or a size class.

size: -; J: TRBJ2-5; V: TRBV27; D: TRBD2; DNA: TGTGCCAGCAGTTTAGGGAGCGGGAGGTCCCTTCGGGAAGAGACCCAGTACTTC; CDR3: CASSLGSGRSLREETQYF
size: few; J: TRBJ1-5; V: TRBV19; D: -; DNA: TGTGCCAGTAGTAACCGGGTACAAGGCGAGCCCCAGCATTTT; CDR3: CASSNRVQGEPQHF
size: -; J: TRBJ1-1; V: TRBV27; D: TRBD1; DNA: TGTGCCAGCAGTCCCAACAGGGGCGACAACACTGAAGCTTTCTTT; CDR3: CASSPNRGDNTEAFF
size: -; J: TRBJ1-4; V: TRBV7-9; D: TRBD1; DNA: TGTGCCAGCAGCCTTACGACAGGGGGCGTTGAAAAACTGTTTTTT; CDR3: CASSLTTGGVEKLFF
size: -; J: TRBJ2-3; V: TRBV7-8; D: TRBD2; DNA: TGTGCCAGCAGCTTACTACTAGCGACCGTAACAGATACGCAGTATTTT; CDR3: CASSLLLATVTDTQYF
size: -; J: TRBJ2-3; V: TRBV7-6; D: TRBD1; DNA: TGTGCCAGCAGCCCACCGACAGGGAACACAGATACGCAGTATTTT; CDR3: CASSPPTGNTDTQYF
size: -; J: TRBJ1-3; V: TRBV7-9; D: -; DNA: TGTGCCAGCAGCTTAATGCGGGGACTCCTCTCTGGAAACACCATATATTTT; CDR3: CASSLMRGLLSGNTIYF
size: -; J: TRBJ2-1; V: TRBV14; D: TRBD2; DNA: TGTGCCAGCAGCCAAGTGGGACTAGCGGGGTTCAATGAGCAGTTCTTC; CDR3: CASSQVGLAGFNEQFF
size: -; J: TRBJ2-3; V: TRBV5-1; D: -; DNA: TGCGCCAGCAGCCCGCAAGGACAGAGCACAGATACGCAGTATTTT; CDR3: CASSPQGQSTDTQYF
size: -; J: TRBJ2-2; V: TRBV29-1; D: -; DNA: TGCAGCGTTGAGAAACAGATGACCGGGGAGCTGTTTTTT; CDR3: CSVEKQMTGELFF
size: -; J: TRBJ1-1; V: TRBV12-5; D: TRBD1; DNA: TGTGCTAGTGCCGCCAGGGGGGCTGAAGCTTTCTTT; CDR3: CASAARGAEAFF
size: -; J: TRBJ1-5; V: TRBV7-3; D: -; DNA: TGTGCCAGCAGCTTAGGAGGGAGTCAGCCCCAGCATTTT; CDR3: CASSLGGSQPQHF
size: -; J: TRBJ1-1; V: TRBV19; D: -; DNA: TGTGCCAGTAGTCGGACAGCGCTGAACACTGAAGCTTTCTTT; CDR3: CASSRTALNTEAFF
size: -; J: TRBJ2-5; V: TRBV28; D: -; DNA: TGTGCCAGCAGCTCCCGTCGGGACACCCTCCGGGAGACCCAGTACTTC; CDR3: CASSSRRDTLRETQYF
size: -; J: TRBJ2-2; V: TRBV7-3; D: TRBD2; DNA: TGTGCCAGCTCCCTCGACCGGGGGGAAAAAACCGGGGAGCTGTTTTTT; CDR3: CASSLDRGEKTGELFF
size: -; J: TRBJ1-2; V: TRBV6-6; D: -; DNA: TGTGCCAGCAAGCCCACGACAGGACGATACTATGGCTACACCTTC; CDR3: CASKPTTGRYYGYTF
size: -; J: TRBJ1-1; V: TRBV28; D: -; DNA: TGTGCCAGCAGTCTTCGACGGCAAGGGGACACTGAAGCTTTCTTT; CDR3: CASSLRRQGDTEAFF
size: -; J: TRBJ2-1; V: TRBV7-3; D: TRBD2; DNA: TGTGCCAGCAGCTTAAAGGCGGCTAGCGGGGTCAATGAGCAGTTCTTC; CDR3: CASSLKAASGVNEQFF
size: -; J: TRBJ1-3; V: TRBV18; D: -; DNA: TGTGCCAGCTCTCAGGAGGTCGGAAACACCATATATTTT; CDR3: CASSQEVGNTIYF
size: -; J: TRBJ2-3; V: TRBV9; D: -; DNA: TGTGCCAGCAGCGTAGTTGGCAGCACAGATACGCAGTATTTT; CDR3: CASSVVGSTDTQYF
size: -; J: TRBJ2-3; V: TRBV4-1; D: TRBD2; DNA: TGCGCCAGCCTCCGGGGGGAGGGCCTCGCAGATACGCAGTATTTT; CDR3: CASLRGEGLADTQYF
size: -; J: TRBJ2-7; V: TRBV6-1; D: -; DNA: TGTGCCAGCAGTGTTAGGCAACAGGGCCCCTACGAGCAGTACTTC; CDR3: CASSVRQQGPYEQYF
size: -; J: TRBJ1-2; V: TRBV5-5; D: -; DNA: TGTGCCAGCAGCAGGCGGGCGGGCGACGGCTACACCTTC; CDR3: CASSRRAGDGYTF
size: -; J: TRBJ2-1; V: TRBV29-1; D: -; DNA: TGCAGCGTTGGAGTGTGGGCGGGGAATGAGCAGTTCTTC; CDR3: CSVGVWAGNEQFF
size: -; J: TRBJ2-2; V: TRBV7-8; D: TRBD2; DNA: TGTGCCAGCAGCCCCGGACTAGCGGGACCCGGGGAGCTGTTTTTT; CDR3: CASSPGLAGPGELFF
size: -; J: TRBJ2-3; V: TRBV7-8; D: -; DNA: TGTGCCAGCAGCTTAGTAATCCAGGGAAGTAATACGCAGTATTTT; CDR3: CASSLVIQGSNTQYF
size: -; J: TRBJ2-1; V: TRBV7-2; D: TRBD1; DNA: TGTGCCAGCAGCTTAGGGGACAGGGCCCCGAGGGGGAATGAGCAGTTCTTC; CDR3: CASSLGDRAPRGNEQFF
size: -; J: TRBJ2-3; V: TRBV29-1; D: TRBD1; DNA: TGCAGCGTTGAAGAGACAGGGGTCGCGCAGTATTTT; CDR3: CSVEETGVAQYF
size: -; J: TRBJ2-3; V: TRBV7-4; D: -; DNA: TGTGCCAGCAGATCAGACTTGACAGATACGCAGTATTTT; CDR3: CASRSDLTDTQYF
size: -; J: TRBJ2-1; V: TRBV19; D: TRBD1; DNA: TGTGCCAGTAGCATGGGGGACAGGGCGATCTTC; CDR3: CASSMGDRAIF